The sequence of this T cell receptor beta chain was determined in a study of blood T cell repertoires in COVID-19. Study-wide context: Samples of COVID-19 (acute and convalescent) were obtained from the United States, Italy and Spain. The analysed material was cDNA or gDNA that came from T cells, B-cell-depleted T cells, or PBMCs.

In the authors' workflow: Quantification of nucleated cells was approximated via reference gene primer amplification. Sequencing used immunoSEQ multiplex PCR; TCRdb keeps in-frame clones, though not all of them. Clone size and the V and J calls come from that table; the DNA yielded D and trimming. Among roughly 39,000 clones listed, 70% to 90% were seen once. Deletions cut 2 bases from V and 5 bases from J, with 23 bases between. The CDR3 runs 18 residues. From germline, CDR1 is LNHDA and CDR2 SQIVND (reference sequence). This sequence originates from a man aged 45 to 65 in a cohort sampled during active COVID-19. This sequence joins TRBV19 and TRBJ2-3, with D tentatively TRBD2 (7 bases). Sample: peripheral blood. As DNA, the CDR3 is TGTGCCAGTAGTATAAGCCGAGGGTGGGGGGGGCAAGGAGATACGCAGTATTTT. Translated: CASSISRGWGGQGDTQYF.